This T cell receptor beta chain was sequenced during a study of T cell responses to AZD1222 COVID-19 vaccine. Overall study findings and caveats: Donor demographics were predominantly white British with a female majority; clonal diversity may be underestimated.

Per the germline V gene, CDR1 is MGHRA and CDR2 is YSYEKL. This CDR3 is 19 amino acids long. V was pared by 0 bases and J by 8 bases, with 27 bases between. Sequenced by immunoSEQ multiplex PCR; TCRdb stores in-frame clones only, minus some. The sample holds 130,000 to 150,000 clones; around nine tenths are singletons and the top ten take 1.4% to 1.5%. A remark on this clone: Its specificity is not known.

The TCR was taken from an adult in good health. This chain connects TRBV4-1 to TRBJ2-3; D gene uncertain. The sample consisted of peripheral blood, taken on day 0 of AZD1222 vaccination. CDR3 nucleotide sequence: TGCGCCAGCAGCCAAGATCCCCAGAATGGGGTTCTCAAGTCGACTACGCAGTATTTT. It is translated as CASSQDPQNGVLKSTTQYF.